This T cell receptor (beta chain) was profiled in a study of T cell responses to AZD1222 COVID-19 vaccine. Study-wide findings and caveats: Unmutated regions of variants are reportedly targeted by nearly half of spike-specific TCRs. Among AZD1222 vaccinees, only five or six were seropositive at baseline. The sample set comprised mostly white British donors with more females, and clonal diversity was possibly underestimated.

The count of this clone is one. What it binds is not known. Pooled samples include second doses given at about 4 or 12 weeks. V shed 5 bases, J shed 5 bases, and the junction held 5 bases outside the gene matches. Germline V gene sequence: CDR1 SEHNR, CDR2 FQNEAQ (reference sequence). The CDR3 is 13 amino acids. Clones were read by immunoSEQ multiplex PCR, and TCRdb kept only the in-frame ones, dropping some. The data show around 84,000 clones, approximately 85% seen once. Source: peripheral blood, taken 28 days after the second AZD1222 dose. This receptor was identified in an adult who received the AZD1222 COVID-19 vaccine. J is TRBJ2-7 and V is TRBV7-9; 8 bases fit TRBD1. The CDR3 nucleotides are TGTGCCAGCAGCCCCCGGACAGGGAACGAGCAGTACTTC. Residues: CASSPRTGNEQYF.